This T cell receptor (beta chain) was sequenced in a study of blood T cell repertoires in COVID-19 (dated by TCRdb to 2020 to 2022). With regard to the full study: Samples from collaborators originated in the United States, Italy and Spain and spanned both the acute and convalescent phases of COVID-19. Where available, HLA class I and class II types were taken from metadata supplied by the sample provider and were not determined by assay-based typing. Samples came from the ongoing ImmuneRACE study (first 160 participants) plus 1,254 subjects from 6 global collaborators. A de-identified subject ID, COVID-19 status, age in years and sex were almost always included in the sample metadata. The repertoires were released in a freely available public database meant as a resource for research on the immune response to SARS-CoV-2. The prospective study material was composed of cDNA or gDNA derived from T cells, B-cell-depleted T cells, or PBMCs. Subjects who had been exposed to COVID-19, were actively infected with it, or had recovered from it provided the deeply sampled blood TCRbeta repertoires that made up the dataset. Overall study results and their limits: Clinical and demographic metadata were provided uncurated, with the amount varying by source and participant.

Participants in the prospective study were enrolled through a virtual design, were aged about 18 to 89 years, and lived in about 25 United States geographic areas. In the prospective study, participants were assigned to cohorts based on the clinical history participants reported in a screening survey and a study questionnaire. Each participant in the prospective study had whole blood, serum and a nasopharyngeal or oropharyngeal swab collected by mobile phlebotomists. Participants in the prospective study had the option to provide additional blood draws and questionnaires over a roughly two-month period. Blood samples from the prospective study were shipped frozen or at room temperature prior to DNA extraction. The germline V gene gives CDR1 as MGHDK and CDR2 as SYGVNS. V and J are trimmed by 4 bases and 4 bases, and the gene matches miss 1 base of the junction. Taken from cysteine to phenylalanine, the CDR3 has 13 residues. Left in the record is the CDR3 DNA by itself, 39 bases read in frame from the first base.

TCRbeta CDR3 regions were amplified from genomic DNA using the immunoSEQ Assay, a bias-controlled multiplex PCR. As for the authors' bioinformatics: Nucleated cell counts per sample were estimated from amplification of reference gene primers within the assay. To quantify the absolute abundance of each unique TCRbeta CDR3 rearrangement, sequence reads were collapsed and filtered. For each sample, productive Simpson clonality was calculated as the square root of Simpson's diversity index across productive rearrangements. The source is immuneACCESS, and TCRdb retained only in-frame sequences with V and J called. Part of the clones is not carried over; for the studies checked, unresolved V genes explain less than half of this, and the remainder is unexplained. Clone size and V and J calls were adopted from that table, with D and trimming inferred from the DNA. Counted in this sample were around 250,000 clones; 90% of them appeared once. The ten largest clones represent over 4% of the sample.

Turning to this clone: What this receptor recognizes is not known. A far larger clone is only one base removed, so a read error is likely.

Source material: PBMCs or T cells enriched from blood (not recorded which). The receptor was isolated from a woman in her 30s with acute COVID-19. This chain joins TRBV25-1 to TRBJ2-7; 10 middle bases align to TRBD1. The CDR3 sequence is CASSVGQGYEQYF. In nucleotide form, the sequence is TGTGCCAGCAGTGTGGGACAGGGGTACGAGCAGTACTTC.